One and the same sample provided the 22 T cell receptor beta chains below, sequenced in a study of Tregs in tolerant kidney transplant recipients. This table comes from immunoSEQ multiplex PCR, and its TCRdb copy is limited to in-frame clones, with some not included. The sample has about 30,000 clones; the top ten hold 13% to 15%. Sequences were derived from CD8+ T cells from blood, sampled before the transplant. The receptors stem from a human donor who received a combined kidney and bone marrow transplant.

Concerning this clone itself: The read falls 3 residues short of the CDR3 end, and the missing part is taken from the germline J gene. V is TRBV18 and J is TRBJ2-7; 11 bases align to TRBD1. Unmatched junction bases numbered 5, after V lost 5 bases and J lost 5 bases. The CDR3 length is 14 residues. Germline CDR1 reads KGHSH; CDR2 reads LQKENI. The sequenced CDR3 bases are TGTGCCAGCTCAGCCCGGGACAGGGGGGACGAG. Its translation: CASSARDRGDE. The full CDR3 protein reads CASSARDRGDEQYF.

In regard to this clone: The read terminates 3 residues ahead of where the CDR3 ends, so the germline J gene completes it. This chain joins TRBV5-6 and TRBJ2-7, with 7 bases fitting TRBD2. J gave up 3 bases and V 3 bases, and 6 bases lay outside the gene matches. The CDR3 has 14 residues. In germline, CDR1 is SGHDT, CDR2 YYEEEE. CDR3 DNA (partial): TGTGCCAGCAGCTACAGCGGGAACCGCTACGAG. Protein sequence: CASSYSGNRYE. The CDR3, in full, reads CASSYSGNRYEQYF. Supplemented by reference TRBV5-6 and TRBJ2-7, the full variable domain reads DAGVTQSPTHLIKTRGQQVTLRCSPKSGHDTVSWYQQALGQGPQFIFQYYEEEERQRGNFPDRFSGHQFPNYSSELNVNALLLGDSALYLCASSYSGNRYEQYFGPGTRLTVT.

As for this clone: The CDR3 end lies 3 residues beyond the end of the read and is filled in from the germline J gene. The chain links TRBV30 to TRBJ2-2; no firm D call. The CDR3 extends over 12 amino acids. Trimming cost V 6 bases and J 7 bases, with 12 bases left between them. Germline V gene data show CDR1 as GTSNPN and CDR2 as SVGIG (reference sequence). Partial CDR3 DNA: TGTGCCTGCAACCCCACGGGCGGGGAG. The encoded protein is CACNPTGGE. The whole CDR3 protein reads CACNPTGGELFF.

Comments on this clone: Coverage ceases 3 residues before the CDR3 finishes, and the germline J gene fills in the end. The V and J genes are TRBV30 and TRBJ2-3; tentative D call: TRBD2 (5 bases). The CDR3 runs to 17 residues. V lost 0 bases and J 2 bases, leaving 18 bases between the germline ends. In germline, CDR1 is GTSNPN, CDR2 SVGIG (reference sequence). The CDR3 loop is CAWSVEFPSDYTDTQYF. CDR3 DNA (partial): TGTGCCTGGAGTGTTGAATTCCCTTCCGACTACACAGATACG.

Incomplete CDR3 DNA: TGTGCCAGCAGCGTGGCCCCAAACACCGGGGAG. Residues: CASSVAPNTGE. The CDR3 as a whole reads CASSVAPNTGELFF. This chain uses TRBV5-5 with TRBJ2-2; D remains unclear. The observed sequence ends 3 residues before the CDR3 terminus, with the missing tail filled in from the germline J gene. Germline assignment: CDR1 SGHKS and CDR2 YYEKEE (reference sequence). CDR3 size: 14 residues. V was trimmed by 4 bases and J by 2 bases, leaving 9 bases between them.

Comments on this clone: The missing CDR3 end, 3 residues past where the read stops, is filled in from the germline J gene. J is TRBJ2-2 and V is TRBV5-4; D tentatively fits TRBD1 or TRBD2 (5 bases each). V lost 9 bases and J lost 6, with 9 bases in between. Germline lookup yields CDR1 SGHNT and CDR2 YYREEE (reference sequence). The CDR3 sequence is 11 residues long. This CDR3 reads CATRGAGELFF. The CDR3 DNA, read in part, is TGTGCCACTCGAGGGGCCGGGGAG.

On this clone itself: With the read ending 3 residues before the CDR3 end, the germline J gene is used to fill in that end. This rearrangement joins TRBV20-1 to TRBJ2-7, with 14 bases aligning to TRBD2. V lost 3 bases to trimming and J lost 6 bases; unmatched junction nucleotides: 7. This CDR3 is 15 amino acids long. Germline-derived CDR1 and CDR2 are DFQATT and SNEGSKA (reference sequence). The DNA read from the CDR3 is TGCAGTGCTAGCCCGGGACTAGCGGGAGAACGCGAG. Its protein is CSASPGLAGERE. The entire CDR3 protein reads CSASPGLAGEREQYF.

About this clone itself: From the germline J gene comes the end of the CDR3, since the read stops 3 residues before it. The rearrangement links TRBV19 to TRBJ2-1; tentative D call: TRBD2 (5 bases). Trimming shortened V by 2 bases and J by 7 bases, and 24 bases separated the two germline ends. This CDR3 has 18 residues. The germline CDR1 and CDR2 sequences are LNHDA and SQIVND (reference sequence). CDR3 DNA (partial): TGTGCCAGTAGTATAAGTTCGCGGTCGGGCCCCCCGGGGAATGAG. Translating gives CASSISSRSGPPGNE. The full CDR3 protein reads CASSISSRSGPPGNEQFF.

In the case of this clone: The observed sequence ends 3 residues before the CDR3 terminus, with the missing tail filled in from the germline J gene. The V gene is TRBV29-1, the J gene TRBJ2-7; D remains unclear. The CDR3 loop spans 12 amino acids. With 5 bases removed from V and 2 bases from J, the gap between germline ends came to 10 bases. Germline loops: CDR1 SQVTM, CDR2 ANQGSEA. This CDR3 reads CSVITRAYEQYF. The CDR3 DNA, read in part, is TGCAGCGTTATAACAAGAGCCTACGAG.

CDR3 DNA (partial): TGTGCCAGCAGTGCAACAGGGAGCTCCTACGAG. It is translated as CASSATGSSYE. In full, the CDR3 is CASSATGSSYEQYF. The V gene is TRBV6-1, the J gene TRBJ2-7, with D possibly TRBD1 on 6 matching bases. The read terminates 3 residues before the CDR3 end, so the remaining end is supplied by the germline J gene. Germline CDR1 is MNHNS and CDR2 is SASEGT. CDR3 size: 14 residues. With 4 bases removed from V and 0 bases from J, the gap between germline ends came to 10 bases.

For this clone: The read comes to an end 3 residues before the CDR3 does, leaving the germline J gene to fill in the end. The genes are TRBV5-4 and TRBJ2-3; no reliable D call. Germline V gene lookup returns CDR1 SGHNT and CDR2 YYREEE (reference sequence). V dropped 4 bases and J dropped 6 bases, with 12 bases sitting between them. The CDR3 consists of 13 residues. The covered CDR3 bases are TGTGCCAGCAGCACCGTAGAGAAGGATACG. This codes for CASSTVEKDT. The full-length CDR3 reads as CASSTVEKDTQYF.

On this clone: The CDR3 goes on 3 residues after the read ends, and that part is filled in from the germline J gene. This chain uses TRBV5-4 with TRBJ2-1, with D tentatively TRBD1 (8 bases). This CDR3 contains 15 residues. CDR1 and CDR2 (germline): SGHNT, YYREEE (reference sequence). V was pared by 4 bases and J by 4 bases, with 15 bases between. CDR3 sequence: CASSQGAGEYNEQFF. The CDR3 DNA, read in part, is TGTGCCAGCAGCCAGGGGGCGGGGGAGTACAATGAG. The full variable domain, in which reference TRBV5-4 and TRBJ2-1 provide the parts outside the CDR3, is ETGVTQSPTHLIKTRGQQVTLRCSSQSGHNTVSWYQQALGQGPQFIFQYYREEENGRGNFPPRFSGLQFPNYSSELNVNALELDDSALYLCASSQGAGEYNEQFFGPGTRLTVL.

The covered CDR3 bases are TGCAGTGCTAGAGATCTTCCAGGGACTCTGGGAGGCGAG. Protein: CSARDLPGTLGGE. The entire CDR3 protein is CSARDLPGTLGGEQYF. The chain joins TRBV20-1 to TRBJ2-7; TRBD2 is a possible D gene (6 bases). The read stops 3 residues short of the end of the CDR3; the missing end is completed from the germline J gene. Germline CDR1 DFQATT, CDR2 SNEGSKA (reference sequence). This CDR3 has 16 residues. The ends were cut back, 0 bases at V and 6 bases at J, with 21 bases in the middle.

Concerning this clone: Read coverage stops 3 residues before the CDR3 terminus; the germline J gene supplies the remainder. J is TRBJ2-7 and V is TRBV19, with 11 bases that match TRBD1. CDR1 LNHDA and CDR2 SQIVND come from the germline V gene (reference sequence). The CDR3 has 13 residues. The J segment lost 3 bases and the V segment lost 9 bases, leaving 4 bases of the junction unmatched. CDR3 DNA (partial): TGTGCCAGCGAGGGACAGGGGGACTACGAG. Its protein is CASEGQGDYE. The complete CDR3 sequence is CASEGQGDYEQYF.

To note about this clone: The read ends 3 residues early relative to the CDR3; the germline J gene fills the gap. V and J are TRBV19 and TRBJ2-7; possible D gene TRBD2, 5 bases. The germline CDR1 and CDR2 sequences are LNHDA and SQIVND (reference sequence). Trimming shortened V by 1 base and J by 2 bases, and 9 bases separated the two germline ends. This CDR3 has 14 amino acids. CDR3 DNA (partial): TGTGCCAGTAGTATAGGAGGGTCCCCCTACGAG. Translated: CASSIGGSPYE. The whole CDR3 protein reads CASSIGGSPYEQYF.

A remark on this clone: The read comes to an end 3 residues before the CDR3 does, leaving the germline J gene to fill in the end. The chain links TRBV29-1 to TRBJ1-1; D not resolved. Looked up from germline, CDR1 is SQVTM and CDR2 is ANQGSEA. The CDR3 is made up of 11 amino acids. The CDR3 sequence is CSVEFSEEAFF. The covered CDR3 bases are TGCAGCGTTGAATTTTCAGAGGAA.

Regarding this clone: The read ends 3 residues shy of where the CDR3 ends; the end is completed using the germline J gene. The chain combines TRBV5-8 with TRBJ2-5; D is unclear. This CDR3 comprises 15 residues. V lost 4 bases to trimming and J lost 1 base, with 14 bases between them. Germline V CDR1 and CDR2: SGHTS, YDEGEE. Partial CDR3 DNA: TGTGCCAGCAGCCCTGGGCAGATTATCCAAGAGACC. This encodes CASSPGQIIQET. The entire CDR3 protein reads CASSPGQIIQETQYF. Supplemented by reference TRBV5-8 and TRBJ2-5, the full variable domain reads EAGVTQSPTHLIKTRGQQATLRCSPISGHTSVYWYQQALGLGLQFLLWYDEGEERNRGNFPPRFSGRQFPNYSSELNVNALELEDSALYLCASSPGQIIQETQYFGPGTRLLVL.

Incomplete CDR3 DNA: TGTGCCATCCGGGACAGGGCGGAAGAGGAGACC. This sequence encodes CAIRDRAEEET. The entire CDR3 reads CAIRDRAEEETQYF. J is TRBJ2-5 and V is TRBV5-4; 9 nucleotides match TRBD1. The DNA ends 3 residues before the CDR3 does, and the rest of the CDR3 is filled in from the germline J gene. Germline assignment: CDR1 SGHNT and CDR2 YYREEE (reference sequence). With 9 bases clipped from V and 5 bases from J, the junction kept 11 bases outside the gene matches. The CDR3 is 14 amino acids.

As concerns this clone: The read ends 3 residues shy of where the CDR3 ends; the end is completed using the germline J gene. V gene TRBV30 combines with J gene TRBJ1-1; 10 nucleotides agree with TRBD1. Germline trimming cut 3 bases from V and 6 bases from J; bases unmatched to any gene: 10. The germline V gene has CDR1 GTSNPN and CDR2 SVGIG (reference sequence). This CDR3 contains 15 residues. The DNA read from the CDR3 is TGTGCCTGGAGGGGGACAGGGGAAAGAGGCCCTGAA. It yields the protein CAWRGTGERGPE. The full CDR3 is CAWRGTGERGPEAFF.

A remark on this clone: Coverage ceases 3 residues before the CDR3 finishes, and the germline J gene fills in the end. The V and J genes are TRBV5-1 and TRBJ2-1; D tentatively fits TRBD1 or TRBD2 (5 bases each). The CDR3 is 12 amino acids. The germline V gene encodes CDR1 SGHRS and CDR2 YFSETQ. The V and J ends lost 0 bases and 8 bases respectively, with 6 bases between them. The sequenced CDR3 bases are TGCGCCAGCAGCTTGGGAGGGGATGAG. This translates into CASSLGGDE. Given in full, the CDR3 is CASSLGGDEQFF.

On this clone itself: Coverage ceases 3 residues before the CDR3 finishes, and the germline J gene fills in the end. The chain has TRBV11-2 and TRBJ1-1; 10 nucleotides align to TRBD1. Per germline, CDR1 SGHAT and CDR2 FQNNGV. The CDR3 runs 15 residues. CDR3 protein: CASSSPTGGFGKAFF. The part of the CDR3 DNA that was read is TGTGCCAGCAGCTCGCCGACAGGGGGCTTCGGGAAA. Using reference TRBV11-2 and TRBJ1-1 for the parts outside the CDR3, the full variable domain is EAGVAQSPRYKIIEKRQSVAFWCNPISGHATLYWYQQILGQGPKLLIQFQNNGVVDDSQLPKDRFSAERLKGVDSTLKIQPAKLEDSAVYLCASSSPTGGFGKAFFGQGTRLTVV.

Turning to this clone: The read ends 3 residues early relative to the CDR3; the germline J gene fills the gap. This chain joins TRBV30 and TRBJ2-5, with a weak D call TRBD1 (6 bases). CDR3 length equals 14 residues. V lost 4 bases and J 0 bases, leaving 12 bases between the germline ends. The V gene's germline CDR1 is GTSNPN and CDR2 SVGIG (reference sequence). The DNA read from the CDR3 is TGTGCCTGGAAGGGGGATACGTACCAAGAGACC. Translating gives CAWKGDTYQET. The CDR3 as a whole reads CAWKGDTYQETQYF.